This T cell receptor (beta chain) was recovered during a study of shared clonotypes between healthy human individuals. There are 16 residues in the CDR3. Trimming removed 4 bases from V and 2 bases from J; junction bases left unmatched: 5. Germline V lookup: CDR1 SGDLS, CDR2 YYNGEE. On sorted subsets, replicate PCRs used 200 ng DNA, or tens of thousands of T cell genomes. Assay used: immunoSEQ multiplex PCR; TCRdb lists only in-frame clones, some missing. This sample yields over a million clones, of which approximately 97% are seen a single time; about 1.2% belongs to the top ten. The CD4+ fraction was divided into a CD45RA+ naive subset and a CD45RA-negative memory subset.

This receptor was obtained from a man aged 25-45 years in good health. The chain links TRBV9 to TRBJ2-1; TRBD2 matches at 11 bases. The material sequenced was naive CD4+ T cells sorted from blood. Subset indicated: CD45RA+ positively selected. CDR3 in amino acids: CASSSSSGRPYNEQFF. In DNA form, the CDR3 reads TGTGCCAGCAGCTCCTCTAGCGGGAGGCCCTACAATGAGCAGTTCTTC. The full variable domain, its missing parts supplied by reference TRBV9 and TRBJ2-1, is DSGVTQTPKHLITATGQRVTLRCSPRSGDLSVYWYQQSLDQGLQFLIQYYNGEERAKGNILERFSAQQFPDLHSELNLSSLELGDSALYFCASSSSSGRPYNEQFFGPGTRLTVL.